The clone carrying this T cell receptor beta chain was observed a few times. The antigen is not known. TCRdb analysed the 5' RACE reads with MiXCR anew, one entry per CDR3 protein. The sample holds 58,000 or so distinct CDR3 sequences, about 27% seen once. Germline CDR1 is LNHNV and CDR2 is YYDKDF (reference sequence). This CDR3 has 15 residues. V lost 5 bases to trimming and J lost 0 bases, with 11 bases between them. These data belong to a study of T-cell memory formation after mild COVID-19. Findings and limits, study-wide: Clones that contracted from day 15 to 85 had balanced CD4/CD8; later expanders were CD4+ biased.

The chain has TRBV15 and TRBJ1-5, with D maybe TRBD1 (6 bases). The TCR sequence derives from a man between 18 and 35 years old who had mild COVID-19 (a few samples of this study predate the infection). Cell type and time point are not known. The sequencing input was PBMCs or a T cell subset sorted from them (not recorded which). CDR3 amino acids: CATSETGNSNQPQHF. The CDR3 nucleotides are TGTGCCACCAGCGAGACAGGAAATAGCAATCAGCCCCAGCATTTT.